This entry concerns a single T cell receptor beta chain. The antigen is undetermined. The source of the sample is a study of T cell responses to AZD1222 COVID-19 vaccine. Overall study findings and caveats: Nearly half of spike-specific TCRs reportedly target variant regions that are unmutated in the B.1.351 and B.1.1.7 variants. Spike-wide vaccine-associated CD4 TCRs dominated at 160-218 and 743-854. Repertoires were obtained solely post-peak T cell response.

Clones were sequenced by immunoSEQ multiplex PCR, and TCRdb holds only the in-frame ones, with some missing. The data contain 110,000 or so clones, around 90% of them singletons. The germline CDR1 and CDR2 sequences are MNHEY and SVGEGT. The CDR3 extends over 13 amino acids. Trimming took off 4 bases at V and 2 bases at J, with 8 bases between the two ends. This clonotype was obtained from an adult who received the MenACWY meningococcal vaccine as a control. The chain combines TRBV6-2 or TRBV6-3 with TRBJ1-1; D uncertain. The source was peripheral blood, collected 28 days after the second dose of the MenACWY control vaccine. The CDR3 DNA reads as TGTGCCAGCAGTTTTCAGCCCAACACTGAAGCTTTCTTT. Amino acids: CASSFQPNTEAFF.